This paragraph covers one TCR beta chain sequence. The antigen is undetermined. The source of the sample is a study of OX40 agonist ivuxolimab in advanced cancers. Study-wide background: Having had anti-PD-1, anti-PD-L1 or anti-CTLA-4 therapy before was allowed, and under 50% had some. General study findings and limits: Among the least clonally expanded were partial responders at 0.1-3.0 mg/kg.

Method: immunoSEQ multiplex PCR; TCRdb's copy keeps in-frame clones and lacks some. The profile covers about 110,000 clones, with approximately 89% appearing a single time and around 0.27% taken by the ten largest. With 10 bases removed from V and 0 bases from J, the gap between germline ends came to 17 bases. The germline gives CDR1 SGHNT, CDR2 YYREEE (reference sequence). The CDR3 loop spans 16 amino acids. The source of this sequence is an adult with an advanced solid tumor such as melanoma, head and neck, liver or kidney cancer. This sample comprised CD4+ or CD8+ T cells sorted from blood, obtained in a trial of the OX40 agonist ivuxolimab. This chain connects TRBV5-4 to TRBJ2-6, with TRBD2 as a possible D gene (6 bases). DNA of the CDR3: TGTGCCTTTGGGGTAGCGGAATACTCTGGGGCCAACGTCCTGACTTTC. It is translated as CAFGVAEYSGANVLTF.